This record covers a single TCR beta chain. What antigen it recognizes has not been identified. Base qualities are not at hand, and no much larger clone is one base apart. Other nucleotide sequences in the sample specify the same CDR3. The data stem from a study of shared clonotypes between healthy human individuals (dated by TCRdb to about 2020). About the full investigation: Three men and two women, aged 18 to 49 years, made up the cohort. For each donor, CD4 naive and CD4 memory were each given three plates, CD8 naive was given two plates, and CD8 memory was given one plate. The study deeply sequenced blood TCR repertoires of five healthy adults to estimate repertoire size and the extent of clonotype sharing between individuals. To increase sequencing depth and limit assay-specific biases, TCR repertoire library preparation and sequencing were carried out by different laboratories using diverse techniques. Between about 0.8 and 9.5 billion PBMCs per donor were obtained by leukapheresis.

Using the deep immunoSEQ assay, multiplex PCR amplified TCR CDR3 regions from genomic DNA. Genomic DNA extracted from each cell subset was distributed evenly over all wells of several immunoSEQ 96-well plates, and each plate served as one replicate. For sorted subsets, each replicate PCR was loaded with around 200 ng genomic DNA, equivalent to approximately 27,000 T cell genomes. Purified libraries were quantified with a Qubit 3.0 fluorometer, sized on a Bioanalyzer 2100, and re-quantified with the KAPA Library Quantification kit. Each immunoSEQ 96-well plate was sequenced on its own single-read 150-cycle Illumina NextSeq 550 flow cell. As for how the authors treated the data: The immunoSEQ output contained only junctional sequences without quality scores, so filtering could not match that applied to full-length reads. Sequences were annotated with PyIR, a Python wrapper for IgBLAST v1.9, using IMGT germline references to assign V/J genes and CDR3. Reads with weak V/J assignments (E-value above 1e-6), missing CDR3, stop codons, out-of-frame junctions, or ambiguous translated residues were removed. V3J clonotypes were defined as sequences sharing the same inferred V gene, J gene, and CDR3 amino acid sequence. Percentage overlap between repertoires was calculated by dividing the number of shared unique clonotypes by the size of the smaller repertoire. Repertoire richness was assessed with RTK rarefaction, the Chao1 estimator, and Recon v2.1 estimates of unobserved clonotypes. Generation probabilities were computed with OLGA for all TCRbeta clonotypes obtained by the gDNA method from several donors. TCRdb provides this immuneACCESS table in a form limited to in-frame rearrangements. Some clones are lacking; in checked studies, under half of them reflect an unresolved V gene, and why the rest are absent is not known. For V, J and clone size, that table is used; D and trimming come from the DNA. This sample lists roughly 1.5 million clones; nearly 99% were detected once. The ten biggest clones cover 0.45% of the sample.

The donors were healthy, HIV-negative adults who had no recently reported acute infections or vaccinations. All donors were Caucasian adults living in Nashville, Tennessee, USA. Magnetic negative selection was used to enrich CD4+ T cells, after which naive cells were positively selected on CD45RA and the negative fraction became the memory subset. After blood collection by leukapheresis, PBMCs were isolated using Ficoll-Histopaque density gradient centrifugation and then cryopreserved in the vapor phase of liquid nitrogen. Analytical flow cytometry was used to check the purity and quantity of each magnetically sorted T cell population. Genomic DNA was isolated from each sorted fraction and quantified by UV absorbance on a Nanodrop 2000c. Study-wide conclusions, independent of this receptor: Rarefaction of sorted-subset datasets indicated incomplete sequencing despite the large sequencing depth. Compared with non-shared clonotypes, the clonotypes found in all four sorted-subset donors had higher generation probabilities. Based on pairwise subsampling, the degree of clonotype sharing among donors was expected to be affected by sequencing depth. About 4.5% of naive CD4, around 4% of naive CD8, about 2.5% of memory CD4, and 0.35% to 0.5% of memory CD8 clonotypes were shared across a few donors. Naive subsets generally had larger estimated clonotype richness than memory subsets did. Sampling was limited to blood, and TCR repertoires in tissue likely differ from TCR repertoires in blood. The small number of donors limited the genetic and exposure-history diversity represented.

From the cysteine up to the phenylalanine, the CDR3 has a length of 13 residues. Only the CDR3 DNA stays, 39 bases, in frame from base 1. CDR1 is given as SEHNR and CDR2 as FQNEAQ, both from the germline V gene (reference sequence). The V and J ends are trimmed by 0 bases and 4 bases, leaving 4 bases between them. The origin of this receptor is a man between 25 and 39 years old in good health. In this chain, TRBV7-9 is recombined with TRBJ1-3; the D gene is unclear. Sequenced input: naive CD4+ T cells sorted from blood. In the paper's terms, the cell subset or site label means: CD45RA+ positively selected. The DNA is TGTGCCAGCAGCTTAGCCCGCGGAAACACCATATATTTT. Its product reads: CASSLARGNTIYF.